The 24 T cell receptor beta chains in this list originate from one sample, sequenced in a study of blood T cell repertoires in COVID-19. Profiling relied on immunoSEQ multiplex PCR, and the TCRdb table lists in-frame clones only, not all of them. The table has about 400,000 clones, about nine tenths seen once. The material sequenced was PBMCs or T cells enriched from blood (not recorded which). The receptors originated from a woman aged 25 to 45 who had recovered from COVID-19.

The chain links TRBV4-1 to TRBJ2-7, with 7 bases aligning to TRBD2. This CDR3 comprises 15 residues. Germline CDR1 MGHRA, CDR2 YSYEKL. J lost 2 bases, V lost 1 base, and 5 bases had no gene match. The CDR3 coding sequence is TGCGCCAGCAGCCAAGCCCCTAGCGGACCCTACGAGCAGTACTTC. As protein: CASSQAPSGPYEQYF.

The chain has TRBV30 and TRBJ2-2; 9 nucleotides line up with TRBD1. With 5 bases clipped from V and 4 bases from J, the junction kept 8 bases outside the gene matches. Germline loops: CDR1 GTSNPN, CDR2 SVGIG (reference sequence). This CDR3 region has 15 residues. The CDR3 sequence is CAWATTGGITGELFF. The DNA of the CDR3 is TGTGCCTGGGCTACTACAGGGGGCATCACCGGGGAGCTGTTTTTT.

This chain links TRBV27 with TRBJ2-5; no clear D. The V end was cut by 5 bases, the J end by 2 bases, with 12 bases between. Germline V CDR1 and CDR2: MNHEY, SMNVEV (reference sequence). This CDR3 is built from 14 residues. The CDR3: CASSPRGSQETQYF. The CDR3 DNA is TGTGCCAGCAGTCCCAGAGGCAGTCAAGAGACCCAGTACTTC.

Only a few counts were recorded for this clone. The J gene is TRBJ2-7, the V gene TRBV27, with 7 nucleotides matching TRBD2. Germline assignment: CDR1 MNHEY and CDR2 SMNVEV (reference sequence). The CDR3 extends over 15 amino acids. The trim removed 4 bases at V and 3 bases at J, leaving 9 bases unmatched. The CDR3 is CASSWGGTEFYEQYF. The CDR3 DNA follows: TGTGCCAGCAGTTGGGGGGGGACGGAATTCTACGAGCAGTACTTC.

The chain links TRBV2 to TRBJ1-1, with 9 bases lining up with TRBD1. The ends lost 8 bases at V and 6 bases at J; junction bases unmatched: 7. This CDR3 spans 13 amino acids. Germline lookup yields CDR1 SNHLY and CDR2 FYNNEI. The CDR3 DNA reads as TGTGCCAGCCAGGAGGACAGGGGTTCTGAAGCTTTCTTT. Protein product: CASQEDRGSEAFF.

This chain joins TRBV28 and TRBJ2-7; maybe TRBD1 (5 bases). The CDR3 has 14 residues. Germline lookup yields CDR1 MDHEN and CDR2 SYDVKM. The V gene lost 2 bases and the J gene lost 4 bases, with 12 bases spanning the gap. CDR3 residues: CASSLILQGYEQYF. The CDR3 DNA reads as TGTGCCAGCAGTTTAATTTTGCAGGGTTACGAGCAGTACTTC.

The chain carries TRBV7-6 and TRBJ2-2; 7 bases map to TRBD2. CDR3 length: 18 residues. Germline V gives CDR1 SGHVS, CDR2 FNYEAQ. Trimming at V came to 0 bases and at J to 0 bases, leaving 7 bases not matched to a gene. This CDR3 is CASSLAPSGAANTGELFF. CDR3 sequence (DNA): TGTGCCAGCAGCTTAGCTCCTAGCGGAGCCGCGAACACCGGGGAGCTGTTTTTT.

This sequence joins TRBV5-3 and TRBJ1-5, with a weak D call TRBD1 (5 bases). TRBV5-3 is given ORF status, its function remaining uncertain. Trimming took off 0 bases at V and 4 bases at J, with 11 bases between the two ends. This CDR3 is built from 15 residues. CDR3 sequence: CARSLGVGGNQPQHF. As DNA, the CDR3 is TGTGCCAGAAGCTTGGGCGTCGGGGGTAATCAGCCCCAGCATTTT.

V is TRBV11-2 and J is TRBJ1-5; D is unclear. The CDR3 has 15 amino acids. Trimming pared 0 bases from V and 3 bases from J, leaving 9 bases between. CDR1 and CDR2 (germline): SGHAT, FQNNGV. CDR3: CASSLEGRLNQPQHF. The DNA of the CDR3 is TGTGCCAGCAGCTTAGAGGGCAGGCTCAATCAGCCCCAGCATTTT.

This clone has more than one count but fewer than ten. The rearrangement links TRBV9 to TRBJ2-3, with a possible D match to TRBD1 (6 bases). The germline V gene has CDR1 SGDLS and CDR2 YYNGEE. The ends were cut back, 6 bases at V and 4 bases at J, with 15 bases in the middle. CDR3 length: 14 residues. The CDR3 spells CASNYRTASDTQYF. The CDR3, as DNA: TGTGCCAGCAACTACAGGACAGCCTCAGATACGCAGTATTTT. The full variable domain, with the rest looked up from reference TRBV9 and TRBJ2-3, is DSGVTQTPKHLITATGQRVTLRCSPRSGDLSVYWYQQSLDQGLQFLIQYYNGEERAKGNILERFSAQQFPDLHSELNLSSLELGDSALYFCASNYRTASDTQYFGPGTRLTVL.

The chain employs TRBV7-9 and TRBJ1-1; D is possibly TRBD1 (6 bases). Deletions cut 6 bases from V and 11 bases from J, with 10 bases between. The CDR3 consists of 10 residues. Germline V CDR1 and CDR2: SEHNR, FQNEAQ (reference sequence). The CDR3 DNA reads as TGTGCCAGCAGAGCGCAGGGGGCTTTCTTT. This sequence encodes CASRAQGAFF.

The chain joins TRBV5-1 to TRBJ1-2; D is uncertain. CDR3 size: 16 residues. The V end lost 0 bases, the J end lost 4 bases, and 16 bases lay between the germline ends. Germline CDR1 reads SGHRS; CDR2 reads YFSETQ. This CDR3 is CASSLAPKGDFYGYTF. As DNA, the CDR3 is TGCGCCAGCAGCTTGGCCCCTAAGGGAGATTTCTATGGCTACACCTTC. The full variable domain, rest sourced from reference TRBV5-1 and TRBJ1-2, is KAGVTQTPRYLIKTRGQQVTLSCSPISGHRSVSWYQQTPGQGLQFLFEYFSETQRNKGNFPGRFSGRQFSNSRSEMNVSTLELGDSALYLCASSLAPKGDFYGYTFGSGTRLTVV.

This clone appeared once. V usage is TRBV18 and J usage is TRBJ1-3; D not certain. The CDR3 has 16 amino acids. Germline CDR1 is KGHSH and CDR2 is LQKENI. Trimming pared 6 bases from V and 2 bases from J, leaving 17 bases between. CDR3 sequence (DNA): TGTGCCAGCTCCTACGGGAGGATACTTGCTGGAAACACCATATATTTT. Translating gives CASSYGRILAGNTIYF.

This chain uses TRBV10-3 with TRBJ2-7; a possible D gene is TRBD1 (5 bases). The CDR3 sequence is 14 residues long. Germline values: CDR1 ENHRY, CDR2 SYGVKD. The ends were cut back, 2 bases at V and 5 bases at J, with 13 bases in the middle. The chain's CDR3 is CAISEMAQGHEQYF. DNA for the CDR3: TGTGCCATCAGTGAGATGGCCCAGGGCCACGAGCAGTACTTC.

The chain has TRBV6-2 or TRBV6-3 and TRBJ2-7; TRBD1 matches at 9 bases. Germline values: CDR1 MNHEY, CDR2 SVGEGT. The ends lost 5 bases at V and 11 bases at J; junction bases unmatched: 7. The CDR3 spans 12 residues. The CDR3 region has the DNA TGTGCCAGCAGTCCACAGGGGGCGCGGGAGTACTTC. Residues: CASSPQGAREYF.

The CDR3 DNA reads as TGTGCCAGCAGCTCCTTACCCGGGACACCGAACACCGGGGAGCTGTTTTTT. As protein: CASSSLPGTPNTGELFF. The chain carries TRBV5-6 and TRBJ2-2, with a possible D match to TRBD1 (6 bases). The V gene's germline CDR1 is SGHDT and CDR2 YYEEEE. CDR3 length equals 17 residues. Trimming shortened V by 3 bases and J by 0 bases, and 15 bases separated the two germline ends.

V is TRBV5-1 and J is TRBJ2-1, with 7 bases fitting TRBD1. The length of the CDR3 is 16 residues. The trim removed 4 bases at V and 3 bases at J, leaving 10 bases unmatched. Looked up from germline, CDR1 is SGHRS and CDR2 is YFSETQ. The CDR3 DNA sequence: TGCGCCAGCAGCACCGGTACAGGGGTCCTCTACAATGAGCAGTTCTTC. This translates into CASSTGTGVLYNEQFF.

The gene calls are TRBV10-3 and TRBJ1-3; 9 bases fit TRBD1. Losses at the gene ends were 6 bases for V and 2 bases for J; bases not matched to a gene: 8. The length of the CDR3 is 16 residues. Germline CDR1 ENHRY, CDR2 SYGVKD. The DNA for the CDR3 is TGTGCCATCAGCCTAACAGGGGGCTTCACTGGAAACACCATATATTTT. Translated, it gives CAISLTGGFTGNTIYF.

This clone occurred once. V gene TRBV10-3 combines with J gene TRBJ1-1, with D unresolved. V lost 6 bases, J lost 3 bases, and 11 bases lay in between. This CDR3 comprises 13 residues. CDR1 is ENHRY and CDR2 is SYGVKD in the germline V gene. The CDR3 coding sequence is TGTGCCATCAGGGGAGAGGTGGACACTGAAGCTTTCTTT. It specifies CAIRGEVDTEAFF.

V and J are TRBV5-1 and TRBJ2-7, with 11 bases identical to TRBD2. Germline V gives CDR1 SGHRS, CDR2 YFSETQ. This CDR3 comprises 17 residues. V trimming: 0 bases; J trimming: 3 bases; junction bases outside the gene matches: 8. CDR3 protein: CASSLGYRGLADYEQYF. CDR3 sequence (DNA): TGCGCCAGCAGCTTGGGTTATCGGGGACTAGCGGACTACGAGCAGTACTTC. Filled out from reference TRBV5-1 and TRBJ2-7, the complete variable domain reads KAGVTQTPRYLIKTRGQQVTLSCSPISGHRSVSWYQQTPGQGLQFLFEYFSETQRNKGNFPGRFSGRQFSNSRSEMNVSTLELGDSALYLCASSLGYRGLADYEQYFGPGTRLTVT.

This chain joins TRBV10-3 and TRBJ2-7; D perhaps matches TRBD1 (6 bases). Germline CDR1 is ENHRY and CDR2 is SYGVKD. This CDR3 has 13 amino acids. V dropped 7 bases and J dropped 4 bases, with 14 bases sitting between them. CDR3 in amino acids: CAITTTGLYEQYF. The CDR3 region has the DNA TGTGCCATCACCACGACAGGTCTATACGAGCAGTACTTC.

The gene calls are TRBV2 and TRBJ2-1, with D perhaps matching TRBD1 (5 bases). V lost 6 bases and J lost 7, with 22 bases in between. CDR1 and CDR2 (germline): SNHLY, FYNNEI. The CDR3 is made up of 16 amino acids. CDR3 protein: CASRRIGQVKGNEQFF. The CDR3 DNA reads TGTGCCAGCAGAAGGATTGGACAAGTTAAAGGGAATGAGCAGTTCTTC.

V is TRBV29-1 and J is TRBJ2-3; TRBD1 matches at 10 bases. Germline CDR1 is SQVTM and CDR2 is ANQGSEA. The junction had 10 bases not matched to a gene; V was cut back by 6 bases and J by 4 bases. The CDR3 covers 15 residues. The CDR3 here is CSVERTGGLPDTQYF. CDR3 in DNA: TGCAGCGTAGAAAGGACAGGGGGTTTACCAGATACGCAGTATTTT.

The chain uses TRBV10-2 and TRBJ2-7, with D maybe TRBD1 (5 bases). Between the trimmed V and J ends, which lost 6 bases and 5 bases, there was a span of 14 bases. This CDR3 spans 13 amino acids. CDR1 is WSHSY and CDR2 is SAAADI in the germline V gene. The chain's CDR3 is CASREQDLDEQYF. CDR3 nucleotide sequence: TGCGCCAGCAGAGAACAGGATTTGGACGAGCAGTACTTC.